The sequence of this T cell receptor (beta chain) was determined in a study of technical replicates of blood from several donors. Assay used: immunoSEQ multiplex PCR; TCRdb lists only in-frame clones, some missing. There are approximately 81,000 clones in the sample; roughly 77% occur only once, and roughly 3.7% lies in the top ten. Trimming cost V 6 bases and J 1 base, with 14 bases left between them. This CDR3 region has 14 residues. Germline values: CDR1 SGHTS, CDR2 YDEGEE. Sequenced: PBMCs. The chain links TRBV5-8 to TRBJ2-7, with D possibly being TRBD1 (6 bases). The TCR comes from a human donor in good health. Some clones in this sample may be carry-over from other donors' samples. The CDR3 nucleotides read TGTGCCAGCACCACAGGGTATGTTTCCTACGAGCAGTACTTC. It specifies CASTTGYVSYEQYF.